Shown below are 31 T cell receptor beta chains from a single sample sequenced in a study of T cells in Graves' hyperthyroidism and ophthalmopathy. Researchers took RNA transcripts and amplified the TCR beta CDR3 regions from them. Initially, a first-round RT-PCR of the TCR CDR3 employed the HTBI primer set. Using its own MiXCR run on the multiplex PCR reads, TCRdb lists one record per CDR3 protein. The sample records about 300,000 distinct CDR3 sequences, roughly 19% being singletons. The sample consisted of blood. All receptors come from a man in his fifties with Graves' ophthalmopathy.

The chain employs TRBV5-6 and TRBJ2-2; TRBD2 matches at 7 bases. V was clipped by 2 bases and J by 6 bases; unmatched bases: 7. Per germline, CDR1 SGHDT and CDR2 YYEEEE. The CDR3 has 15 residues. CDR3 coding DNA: TGTGCCAGCAGCTTTCGGCGGGAGTCGGCCGGGGAGCTGTTTTTT. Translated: CASSFRRESAGELFF.

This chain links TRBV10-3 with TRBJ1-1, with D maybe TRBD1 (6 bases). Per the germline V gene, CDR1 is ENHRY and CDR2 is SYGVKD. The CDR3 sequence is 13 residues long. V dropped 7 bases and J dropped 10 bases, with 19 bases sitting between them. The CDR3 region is CAIKGAGAEGAFF. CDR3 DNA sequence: TGTGCCATCAAGGGCGCAGGGGCAGAGGGAGCTTTCTTT.

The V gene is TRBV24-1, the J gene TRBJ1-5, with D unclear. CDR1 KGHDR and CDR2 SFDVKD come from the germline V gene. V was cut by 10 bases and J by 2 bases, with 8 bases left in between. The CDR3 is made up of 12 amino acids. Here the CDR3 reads CATAEGNQPQHF. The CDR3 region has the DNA TGTGCCACAGCAGAGGGCAATCAGCCCCAGCATTTT.

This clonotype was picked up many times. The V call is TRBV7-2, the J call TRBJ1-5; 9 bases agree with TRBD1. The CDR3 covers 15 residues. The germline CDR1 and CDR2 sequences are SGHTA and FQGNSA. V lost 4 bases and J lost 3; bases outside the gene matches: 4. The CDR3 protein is CASSSGQGNNQPQHF. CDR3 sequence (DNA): TGTGCCAGCAGCTCCGGACAGGGGAACAATCAGCCCCAGCATTTT.

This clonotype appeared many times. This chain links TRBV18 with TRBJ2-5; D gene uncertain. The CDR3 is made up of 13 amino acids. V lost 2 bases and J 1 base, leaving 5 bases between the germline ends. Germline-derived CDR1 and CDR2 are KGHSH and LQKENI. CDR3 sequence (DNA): TGTGCCAGCTCACCAGGCTTCCAAGAGACCCAGTACTTC. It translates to CASSPGFQETQYF.

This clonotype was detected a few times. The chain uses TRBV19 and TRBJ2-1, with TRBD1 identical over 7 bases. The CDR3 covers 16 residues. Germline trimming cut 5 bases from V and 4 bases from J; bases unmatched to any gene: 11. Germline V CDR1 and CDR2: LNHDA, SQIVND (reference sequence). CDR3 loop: CASSLLPGTVYNEQFF. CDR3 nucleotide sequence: TGTGCCAGTAGTTTGTTACCCGGGACAGTTTACAATGAGCAGTTCTTC.

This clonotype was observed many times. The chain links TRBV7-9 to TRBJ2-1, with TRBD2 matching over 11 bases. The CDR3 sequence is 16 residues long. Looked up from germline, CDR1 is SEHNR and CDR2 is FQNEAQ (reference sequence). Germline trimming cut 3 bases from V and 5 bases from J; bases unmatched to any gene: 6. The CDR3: CASSLVAGGGHNEQFF. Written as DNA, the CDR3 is TGTGCCAGCAGCTTGGTAGCGGGAGGGGGCCACAATGAGCAGTTCTTC.

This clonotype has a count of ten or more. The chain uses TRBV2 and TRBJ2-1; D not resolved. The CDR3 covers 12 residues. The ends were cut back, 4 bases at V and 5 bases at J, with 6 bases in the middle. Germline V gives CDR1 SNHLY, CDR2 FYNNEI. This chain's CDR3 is CASSGYHNEQFF. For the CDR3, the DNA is TGTGCCAGCAGTGGCTATCACAATGAGCAGTTCTTC. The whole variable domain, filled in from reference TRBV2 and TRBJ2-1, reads EPEVTQTPSHQVTQMGQEVILRCVPISNHLYFYWYRQILGQKVEFLVSFYNNEISEKSEIFDDQFSVERPDGSNFTLKIRSTKLEDSAMYFCASSGYHNEQFFGPGTRLTVL.

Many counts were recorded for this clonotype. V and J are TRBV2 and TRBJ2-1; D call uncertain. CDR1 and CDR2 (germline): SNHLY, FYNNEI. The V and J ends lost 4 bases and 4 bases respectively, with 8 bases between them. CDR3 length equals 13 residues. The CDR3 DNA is TGTGCCAGCAGTGTTACTTTTTACAATGAGCAGTTCTTC. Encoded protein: CASSVTFYNEQFF.

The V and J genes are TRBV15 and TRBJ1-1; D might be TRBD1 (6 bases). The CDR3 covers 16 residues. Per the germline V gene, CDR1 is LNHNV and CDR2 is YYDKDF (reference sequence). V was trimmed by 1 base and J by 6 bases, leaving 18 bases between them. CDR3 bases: TGTGCCACCAGCAGAGCCCGGACACCCAAGGGGGCTGAAGCTTTCTTT. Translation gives CATSRARTPKGAEAFF.

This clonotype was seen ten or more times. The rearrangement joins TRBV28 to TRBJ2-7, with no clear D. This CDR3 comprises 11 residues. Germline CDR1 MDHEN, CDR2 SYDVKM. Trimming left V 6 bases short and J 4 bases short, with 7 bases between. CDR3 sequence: CASSYGYEQYF. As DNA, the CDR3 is TGTGCCAGCAGCTACGGGTACGAGCAGTACTTC.

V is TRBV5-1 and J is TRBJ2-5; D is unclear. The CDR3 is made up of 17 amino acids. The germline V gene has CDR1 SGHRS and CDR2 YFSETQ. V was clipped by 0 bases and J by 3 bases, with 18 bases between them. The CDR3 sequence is CASSLGPGRDLKETQYF. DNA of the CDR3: TGCGCCAGCAGCTTGGGACCTGGCCGTGACCTTAAAGAGACCCAGTACTTC.

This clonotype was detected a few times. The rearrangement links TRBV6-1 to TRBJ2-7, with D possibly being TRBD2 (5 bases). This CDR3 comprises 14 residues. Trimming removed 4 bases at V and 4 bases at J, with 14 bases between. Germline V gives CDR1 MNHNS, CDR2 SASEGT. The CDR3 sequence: CASSVSGYQYEQYF. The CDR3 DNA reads TGTGCCAGCAGTGTCAGCGGTTACCAGTACGAGCAGTACTTC.

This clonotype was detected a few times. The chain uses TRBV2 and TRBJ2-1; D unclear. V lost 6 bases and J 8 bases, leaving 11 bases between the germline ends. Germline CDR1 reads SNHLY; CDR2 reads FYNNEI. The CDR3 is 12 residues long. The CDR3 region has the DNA TGTGCCAGCAGAACGACGGTGGATGAGCAGTTCTTC. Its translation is CASRTTVDEQFF. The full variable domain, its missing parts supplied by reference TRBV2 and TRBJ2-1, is EPEVTQTPSHQVTQMGQEVILRCVPISNHLYFYWYRQILGQKVEFLVSFYNNEISEKSEIFDDQFSVERPDGSNFTLKIRSTKLEDSAMYFCASRTTVDEQFFGPGTRLTVL.

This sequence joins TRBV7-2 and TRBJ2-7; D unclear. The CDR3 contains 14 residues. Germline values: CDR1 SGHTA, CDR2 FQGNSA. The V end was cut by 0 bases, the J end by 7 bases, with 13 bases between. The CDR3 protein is CASSLAFLPREQYF. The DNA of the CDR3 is TGTGCCAGCAGCTTAGCGTTCCTCCCCAGGGAGCAGTACTTC.

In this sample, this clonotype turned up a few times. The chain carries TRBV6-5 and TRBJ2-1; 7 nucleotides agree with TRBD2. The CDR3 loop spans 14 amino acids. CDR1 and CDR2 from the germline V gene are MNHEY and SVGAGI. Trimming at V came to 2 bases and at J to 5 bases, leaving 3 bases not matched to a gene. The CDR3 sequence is CASSYAGLNNEQFF. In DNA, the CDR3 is TGTGCCAGCAGTTACGCGGGACTAAACAATGAGCAGTTCTTC.

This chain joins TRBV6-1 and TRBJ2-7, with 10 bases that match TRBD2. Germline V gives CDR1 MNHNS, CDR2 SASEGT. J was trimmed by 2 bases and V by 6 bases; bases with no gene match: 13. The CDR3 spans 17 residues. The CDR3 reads CASRRAGTSVGTYEQYF. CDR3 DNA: TGTGCCAGCAGGCGGGCCGGGACTAGCGTGGGGACCTACGAGCAGTACTTC.

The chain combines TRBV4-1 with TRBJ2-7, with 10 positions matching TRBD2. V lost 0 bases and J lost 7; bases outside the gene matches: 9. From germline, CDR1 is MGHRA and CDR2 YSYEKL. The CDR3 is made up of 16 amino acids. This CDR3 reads CASSQELAGGGGEQYF. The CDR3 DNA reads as TGCGCCAGCAGCCAAGAGTTAGCGGGGGGAGGAGGGGAGCAGTACTTC.

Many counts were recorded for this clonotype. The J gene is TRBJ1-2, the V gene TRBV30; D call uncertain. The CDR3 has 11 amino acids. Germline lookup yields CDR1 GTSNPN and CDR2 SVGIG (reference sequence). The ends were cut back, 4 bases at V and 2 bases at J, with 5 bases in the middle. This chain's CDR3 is CAWTLNYGYTF. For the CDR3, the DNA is TGTGCCTGGACGTTAAACTATGGCTACACCTTC.

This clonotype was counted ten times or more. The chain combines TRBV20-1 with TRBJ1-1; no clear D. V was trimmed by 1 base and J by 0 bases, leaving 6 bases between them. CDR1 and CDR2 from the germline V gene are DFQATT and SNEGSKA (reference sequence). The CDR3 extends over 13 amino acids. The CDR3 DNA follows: TGCAGTGCTAGAGGTGGGCTGAACACTGAAGCTTTCTTT. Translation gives CSARGGLNTEAFF.

In DNA, the CDR3 is TGTGCCAGCAGCGTAGGAGCGGGAGGGCGGAGCTCCTACAATGAGCAGTTCTTC. This sequence encodes CASSVGAGGRSSYNEQFF. This chain uses TRBV9 with TRBJ2-1; the match to TRBD2 covers 10 bases. CDR3 length: 18 amino acids. The ends lost 0 bases at V and 0 bases at J; junction bases unmatched: 6. Germline-derived CDR1 and CDR2 are SGDLS and YYNGEE. The entire variable domain, with the rest obtained from reference TRBV9 and TRBJ2-1, is as follows: DSGVTQTPKHLITATGQRVTLRCSPRSGDLSVYWYQQSLDQGLQFLIQYYNGEERAKGNILERFSAQQFPDLHSELNLSSLELGDSALYFCASSVGAGGRSSYNEQFFGPGTRLTVL.

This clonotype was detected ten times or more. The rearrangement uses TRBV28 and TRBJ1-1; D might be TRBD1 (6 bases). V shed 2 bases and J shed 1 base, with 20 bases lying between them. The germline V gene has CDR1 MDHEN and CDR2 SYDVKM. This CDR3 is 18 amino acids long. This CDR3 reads CASSLTQGLGGKNTEAFF. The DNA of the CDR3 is TGTGCCAGCAGTTTAACTCAGGGGCTCGGGGGGAAGAACACTGAAGCTTTCTTT.

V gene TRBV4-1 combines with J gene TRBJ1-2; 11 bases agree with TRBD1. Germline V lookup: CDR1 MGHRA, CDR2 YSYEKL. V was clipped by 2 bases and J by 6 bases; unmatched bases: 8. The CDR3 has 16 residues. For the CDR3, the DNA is TGCGCCAGCAGCCAAACCGGGACAGGGGGAATAGATGGCTACACCTTC. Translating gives CASSQTGTGGIDGYTF.

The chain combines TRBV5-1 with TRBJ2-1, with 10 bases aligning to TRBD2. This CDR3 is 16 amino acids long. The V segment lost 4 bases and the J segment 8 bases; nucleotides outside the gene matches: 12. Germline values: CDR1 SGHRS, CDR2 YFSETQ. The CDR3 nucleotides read TGCGCCAGCAGCCTGGGCGTAGCGGGAGGATTCGATGAGCAGTTCTTC. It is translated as CASSLGVAGGFDEQFF.

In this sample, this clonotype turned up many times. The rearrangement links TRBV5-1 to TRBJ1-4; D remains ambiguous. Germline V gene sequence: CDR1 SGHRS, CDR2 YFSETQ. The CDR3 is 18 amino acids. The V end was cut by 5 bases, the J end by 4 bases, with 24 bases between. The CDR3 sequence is CASRAGIHPTRVNEKLFF. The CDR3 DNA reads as TGCGCCAGCAGAGCGGGGATCCACCCGACACGCGTTAATGAAAAACTGTTTTTT.

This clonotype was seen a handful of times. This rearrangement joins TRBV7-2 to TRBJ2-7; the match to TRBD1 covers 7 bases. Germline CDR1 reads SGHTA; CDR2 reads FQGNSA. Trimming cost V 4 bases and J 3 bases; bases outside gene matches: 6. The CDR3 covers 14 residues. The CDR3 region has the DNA TGTGCCAGCAGCTACCGGGACAGTGGCTACGAGCAGTACTTC. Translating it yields CASSYRDSGYEQYF.

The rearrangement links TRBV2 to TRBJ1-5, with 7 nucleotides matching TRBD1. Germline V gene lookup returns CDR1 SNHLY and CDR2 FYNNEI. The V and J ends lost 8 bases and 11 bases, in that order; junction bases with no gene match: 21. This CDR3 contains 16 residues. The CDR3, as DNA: TGTGCCAGCTCACTCGACCGGGACAGCGGTTTGTCGGCCCAGCATTTT. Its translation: CASSLDRDSGLSAQHF.

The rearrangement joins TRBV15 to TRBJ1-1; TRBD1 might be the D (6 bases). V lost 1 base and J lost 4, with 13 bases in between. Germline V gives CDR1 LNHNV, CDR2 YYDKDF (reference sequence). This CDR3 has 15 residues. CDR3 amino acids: CATSRGGGRLTEAFF. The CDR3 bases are TGTGCCACCAGCAGAGGGGGGGGGCGTCTCACTGAAGCTTTCTTT.

The CDR3 sequence is CASSQDLSGTAFF. The DNA of the CDR3 is TGCGCCAGCAGCCAAGATTTGTCGGGGACGGCTTTCTTT. The gene calls are TRBV4-1 and TRBJ1-1; the D gene is possibly TRBD1 (5 bases). From germline, CDR1 is MGHRA and CDR2 YSYEKL. This CDR3 has 13 residues. V gave up 0 bases and J gave up 11 bases, with 13 bases separating them.

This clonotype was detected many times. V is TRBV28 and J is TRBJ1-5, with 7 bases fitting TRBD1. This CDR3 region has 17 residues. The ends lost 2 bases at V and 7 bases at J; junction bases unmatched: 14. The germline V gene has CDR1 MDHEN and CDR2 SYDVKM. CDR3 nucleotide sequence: TGTGCCAGCAGTTTAAAGGGGGCGCCTAGGGGGGTCCAGCCCCAGCATTTT. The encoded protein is CASSLKGAPRGVQPQHF.

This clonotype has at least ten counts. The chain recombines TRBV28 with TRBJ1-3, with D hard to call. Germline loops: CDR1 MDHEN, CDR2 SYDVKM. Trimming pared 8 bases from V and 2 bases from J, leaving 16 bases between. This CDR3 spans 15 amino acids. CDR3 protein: CASRGNTTPGNTIYF. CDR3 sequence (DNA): TGTGCCAGCCGAGGGAATACTACCCCTGGAAACACCATATATTTT.